This T cell receptor beta chain came from a study of T cells after posttransplantation cyclophosphamide. Study observations and caveats: Recipient CMV seropositivity and CMV reactivation strongly tracked TRB clonality. Later blood repertoires were often dominated by clones from the donor CD8+ memory compartment.

This clone was seen many times. Its cognate antigen is unknown. Busulfan-fludarabine conditioning, marrow transplant, and cyclophosphamide on days +3 and +4 were administered. Assay used: immunoSEQ multiplex PCR; TCRdb lists only in-frame clones, some missing. The sample includes roughly 9,900 clones, none of them occurring once. CDR1 and CDR2 from the germline V gene are SGHRS and YFSETQ. The CDR3 spans 15 residues. The germline V and J ends were trimmed by 1 base and 2 bases, with 13 bases remaining between them. This sequence was found in a female patient in her thirties or forties who received an allogeneic stem cell transplant from a related donor, was CMV-positive, and had no GVHD. Some of these T cells may belong to the graft donor. V gene TRBV5-1 combines with J gene TRBJ2-7; D may be TRBD2 (6 bases). Sequencing used PBMCs, obtained after allogeneic stem cell transplant with posttransplant cyclophosphamide. CDR3 region: CASSLSLARTYEQYF. As DNA, the CDR3 is TGCGCCAGCAGCTTGTCCCTAGCGCGCACCTACGAGCAGTACTTC.